These 7 T cell receptor beta chains were sequenced from one sample in a study of shared clonotypes between healthy human individuals. Sequenced by immunoSEQ multiplex PCR; TCRdb stores in-frame clones only, minus some. This table has over a million clones, about 98.5% appearing once. Sequencing was performed on naive CD4+ T cells sorted from blood. The subset denotes: CD45RA+ positively selected. The receptors derive from a young man in good health.

The chain uses TRBV5-6 and TRBJ2-7, with D perhaps matching TRBD1 (5 bases). V was clipped by 4 bases and J by 3 bases, with 11 bases between them. Germline CDR1 SGHDT, CDR2 YYEEEE. The CDR3 covers 13 residues. CDR3: CASSITGFYEQYF. CDR3 nucleotides: TGTGCCAGCAGCATCACAGGTTTCTACGAGCAGTACTTC.

This rearrangement joins TRBV18 to TRBJ2-7; D not certain. CDR3 size: 14 residues. V was shortened by 1 base and J by 2 bases, with 9 bases between the two germline ends. The V gene's germline CDR1 is KGHSH and CDR2 LQKENI. CDR3 coding DNA: TGTGCCAGCTCACCACGTAGGGTAGCCTACGAGCAGTACTTC. Amino acid sequence: CASSPRRVAYEQYF.

The rearrangement links TRBV7-2 to TRBJ2-7, with 12 bases matching TRBD2. Trimming cost V 0 bases and J 7 bases; bases outside gene matches: 7. There are 16 residues in the CDR3. Germline V gives CDR1 SGHTA, CDR2 FQGNSA. The CDR3 is CASSLARGLAGLEQYF. For the CDR3, the DNA is TGTGCCAGCAGCTTAGCGAGAGGACTAGCGGGGTTGGAGCAGTACTTC.

This chain joins TRBV28 and TRBJ2-3; 7 nucleotides align to TRBD2. Germline V gives CDR1 MDHEN, CDR2 SYDVKM. The CDR3 consists of 14 residues. Trimming removed 9 bases from V and 3 bases from J; junction bases left unmatched: 9. CDR3 sequence: CASGSAGATDTQYF. The DNA for the CDR3 is TGTGCCAGTGGTAGTGCGGGAGCTACAGATACGCAGTATTTT.

V usage is TRBV7-6 and J usage is TRBJ2-1; D may be TRBD2 (5 bases). CDR3 length: 16 amino acids. Germline CDR1 and CDR2: SGHVS and FNYEAQ. V lost 2 bases, J lost 0 bases, and 11 bases lay in between. CDR3 sequence reads: CASSLMAGLSYNEQFF. The CDR3 coding sequence is TGTGCCAGCAGCTTAATGGCGGGTCTCTCCTACAATGAGCAGTTCTTC.

Worth noting for this clone: Other DNA sequences in the same sample also yield this CDR3. The CDR3 sequence: CASSVEALSYEQYF. Written as DNA, the CDR3 is TGTGCCAGCAGCGTAGAAGCTCTCTCCTACGAGCAGTACTTC. The chain joins TRBV9 to TRBJ2-7; D is uncertain. CDR3 size: 14 residues. Trimming took 0 bases from V and 0 from J, leaving 7 bases between them. Per germline, CDR1 SGDLS and CDR2 YYNGEE.

The chain recombines TRBV9 with TRBJ2-3; no definite D call. Germline V gene sequence: CDR1 SGDLS, CDR2 YYNGEE. Trimming removed 3 bases at V and 10 bases at J, with 18 bases between. The CDR3 is made up of 14 amino acids. The CDR3 region has the DNA TGTGCCAGCAGCGCCCGCTTAGTTGGCGGTGCGCAGTATTTT. This codes for CASSARLVGGAQYF.